This T cell receptor (beta chain) is from a study of T cell repertoires in cytomegalovirus infection (dated by TCRdb to between 2018 and 2021). At the level of the whole study: Because public TCR beta signatures pointed to carriage of CMV infection together with the matching HLA type, the HLA type of each donor mattered for the analysis. General conclusions and limits of the study: Carriers of CMV infection plus the relevant HLA type were discriminated by the cumulative frequency of public TCR beta family members in the study cohort and in an independent approximately 360-donor cohort. The ex vivo response was dominated by HLA-C-restricted CMV-specific TCR beta clonotypes, and the single most frequent clonotype in two of eight donors was supplied by these HLA-C-restricted clonotypes.

This sample was sequenced with an Illumina HiSeq 1500. TCRdb ran its own pipeline on the public reads, namely fastp trimming at Q25 and MiXCR clone calling, and kept in-frame beta chains. Rows are unified per CDR3 protein, each entry keeping the most common DNA and genes. Across this sample there are under 850,000 distinct CDR3 sequences, with 35% seen only once. The top ten constitute more than 2.5% of the sample. There are many counts of this clonotype. Its antigen specificity is not known. Base qualities are not at hand, and no much larger clone is one base apart. Sequenced sample: PBMCs. This receptor was identified in a human donor in good health (CMV status not recorded). Some clones in this sample may be carry-over from other donors' samples.

The base sequence is TGTGCCAGCAGCTATAGGACTAGCGGGAGTCCCACCTACAATGAGCAGTTCTTC. It specifies CASSYRTSGSPTYNEQFF. The V gene is TRBV7-8 and the J gene is TRBJ2-1; 13 central bases correspond to TRBD2. The CDR3, cysteine through phenylalanine, is 18 amino acids long. The read is trimmed to its CDR3 DNA, 54 bases read in frame from base 1. Compared with germline, V lacks 4 bases and J lacks 2 bases; bases without a gene match: 8. The CDR1 and CDR2 encoded by the germline V gene are SGHVS and FQNEAQ.